This TCR beta chain was identified during a study of T cell responses to AZD1222 COVID-19 vaccine. After removal of 4 bases from V and 9 bases from J, the junction contained 6 bases not matched to a gene. The CDR3 has 14 amino acids. Germline loops: CDR1 SGHDN, CDR2 FVKESK. Data came from immunoSEQ multiplex PCR; TCRdb stores just in-frame clones and leaves some out. The sample holds about 160,000 clones; 88% are singletons and the top ten take 5.5%. The sample was peripheral blood, taken on day 0 of AZD1222 vaccination. This TCR derives from an adult in good health. The chain recombines TRBV14 with TRBJ2-2; 9 bases map to TRBD1. CDR3 loop: CASSRIQGARELFF. The DNA for the CDR3 is TGTGCCAGCAGCCGGATACAGGGGGCCCGGGAGCTGTTTTTT. The whole variable domain, remainder taken from reference TRBV14 and TRBJ2-2, is EAGVTQFPSHSVIEKGQTVTLRCDPISGHDNLYWYRRVMGKEIKFLLHFVKESKQDESGMPNNRFLAERTGGTYSTLKVQPAELEDSGVYFCASSRIQGARELFFGEGSRLTVL.